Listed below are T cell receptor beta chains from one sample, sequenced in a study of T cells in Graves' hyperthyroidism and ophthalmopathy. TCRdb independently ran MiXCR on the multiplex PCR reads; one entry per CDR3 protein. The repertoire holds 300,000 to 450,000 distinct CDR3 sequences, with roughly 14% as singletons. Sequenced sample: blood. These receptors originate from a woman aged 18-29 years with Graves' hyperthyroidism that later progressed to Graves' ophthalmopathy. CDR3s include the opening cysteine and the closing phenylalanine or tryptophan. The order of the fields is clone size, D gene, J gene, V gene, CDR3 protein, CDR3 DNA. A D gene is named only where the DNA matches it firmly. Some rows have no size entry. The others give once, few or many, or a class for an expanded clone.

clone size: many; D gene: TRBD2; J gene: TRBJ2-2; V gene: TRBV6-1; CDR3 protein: CASSIREGLHTGELFF; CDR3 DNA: TGTGCCAGCAGTATTCGGGAGGGCCTTCACACCGGGGAGCTGTTTTTT
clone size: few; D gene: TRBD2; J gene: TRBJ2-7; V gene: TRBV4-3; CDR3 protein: CASSPASASGLYEQYF; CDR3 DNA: TGCGCCAGCAGCCCTGCGTCTGCTAGCGGACTCTACGAGCAGTACTTC
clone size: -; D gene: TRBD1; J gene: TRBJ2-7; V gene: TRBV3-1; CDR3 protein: CASSPRDRIYEQYF; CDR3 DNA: TGTGCCAGCAGCCCACGGGACAGGATCTACGAGCAGTACTTC
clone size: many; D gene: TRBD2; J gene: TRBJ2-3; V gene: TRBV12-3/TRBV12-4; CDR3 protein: CASSSILRLAGPDTQYF; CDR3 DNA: TGTGCCAGCAGTTCCATACTCAGACTAGCGGGCCCCGATACGCAGTATTTT
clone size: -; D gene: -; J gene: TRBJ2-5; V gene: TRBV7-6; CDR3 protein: CASSLVSDAETQYF; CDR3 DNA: TGTGCCAGCAGCTTAGTGTCAGATGCGGAGACCCAGTACTTC
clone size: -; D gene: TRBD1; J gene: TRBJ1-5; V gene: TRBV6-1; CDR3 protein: CASAGTGMKYYSNQPQHF; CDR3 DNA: TGTGCCAGCGCCGGGACAGGGATGAAGTATTATAGCAATCAGCCCCAGCATTTT
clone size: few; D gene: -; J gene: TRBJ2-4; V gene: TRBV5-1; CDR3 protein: CASSLGGGLTQAKNIQYF; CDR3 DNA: TGCGCCAGCAGCTTGGGGGGGGGCCTTACTCAGGCCAAAAACATTCAGTACTTC
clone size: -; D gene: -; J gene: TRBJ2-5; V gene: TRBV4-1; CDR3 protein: CASSQDLTSLETQYF; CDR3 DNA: TGCGCCAGCAGCCAAGACCTGACTAGTCTAGAGACCCAGTACTTC
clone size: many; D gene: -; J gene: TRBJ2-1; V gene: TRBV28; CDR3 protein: CASWGGHTRNEQFF; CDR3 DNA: TGTGCCAGCTGGGGCGGGCATACACGCAATGAGCAGTTCTTC
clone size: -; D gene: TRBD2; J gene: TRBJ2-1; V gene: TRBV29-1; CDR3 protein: CSETTSGNEQFF; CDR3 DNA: TGCAGCGAAACGACTAGCGGGAATGAGCAGTTCTTC
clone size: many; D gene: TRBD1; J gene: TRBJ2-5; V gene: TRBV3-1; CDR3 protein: CASSRRTDRVTRETQYF; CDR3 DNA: TGTGCCAGCAGCCGCCGAACGGACAGGGTTACTAGGGAGACCCAGTACTTC
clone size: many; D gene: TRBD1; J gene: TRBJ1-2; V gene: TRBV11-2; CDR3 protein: CASSLDATGAWGYTF; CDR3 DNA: TGTGCCAGCAGCTTAGACGCTACAGGGGCATGGGGCTACACCTTC
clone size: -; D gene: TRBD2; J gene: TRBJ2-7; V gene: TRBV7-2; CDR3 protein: CASSLGPSGAYEQYF; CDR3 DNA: TGTGCCAGCAGCTTAGGCCCTAGCGGGGCCTACGAGCAGTACTTC
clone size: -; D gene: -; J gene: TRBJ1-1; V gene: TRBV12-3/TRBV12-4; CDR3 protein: CASNQMTLKDRWGWVNTEAFF; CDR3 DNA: TGTGCCAGCAACCAAATGACATTAAAGGACAGATGGGGCTGGGTGAACACTGAAGCTTTCTTT
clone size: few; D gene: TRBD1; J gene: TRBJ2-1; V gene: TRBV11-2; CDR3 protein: CASSIRDRPDNEQFF; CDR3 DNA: TGTGCCAGTAGTATCAGGGACAGGCCAGACAATGAGCAGTTCTTC
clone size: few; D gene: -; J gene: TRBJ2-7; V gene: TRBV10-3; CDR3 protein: CATTGSYEQYF; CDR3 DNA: TGTGCCACCACGGGCTCCTACGAGCAGTACTTC
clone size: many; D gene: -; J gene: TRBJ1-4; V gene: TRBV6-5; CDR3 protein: CASSYSSGINEKLFF; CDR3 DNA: TGTGCCAGCAGTTACTCGTCCGGGATTAATGAAAAACTGTTTTTT
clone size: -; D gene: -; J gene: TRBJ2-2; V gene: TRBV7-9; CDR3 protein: CATGQRVNTGELFF; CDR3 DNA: TGTGCCACTGGACAGCGGGTAAACACCGGGGAGCTGTTTTTT
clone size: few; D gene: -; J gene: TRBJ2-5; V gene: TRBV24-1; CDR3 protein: CATSDRARGIQETQYF; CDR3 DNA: TGTGCCACCAGTGATAGGGCCAGGGGAATTCAAGAGACCCAGTACTTC
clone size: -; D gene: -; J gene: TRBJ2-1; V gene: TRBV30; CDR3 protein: CAWEGTYNEQFF; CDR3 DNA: TGTGCCTGGGAAGGCACCTACAATGAGCAGTTCTTC
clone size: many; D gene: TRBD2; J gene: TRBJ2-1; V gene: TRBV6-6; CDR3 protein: CASSYSRTSGRILVNEQFF; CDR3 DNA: TGTGCCAGCAGTTACTCGAGGACTAGCGGGAGGATCTTGGTGAATGAGCAGTTCTTC
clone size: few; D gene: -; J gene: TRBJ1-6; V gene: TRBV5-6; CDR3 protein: CASSFQGLNSPLHF; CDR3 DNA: TGTGCCAGCAGCTTCCAGGGTTTGAATTCACCCCTCCACTTT
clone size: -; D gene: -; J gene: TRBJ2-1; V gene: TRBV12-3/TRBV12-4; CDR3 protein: CASSAVSAAGNEQFF; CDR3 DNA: TGTGCCAGTTCCGCCGTGTCGGCGGCTGGTAATGAGCAGTTCTTC
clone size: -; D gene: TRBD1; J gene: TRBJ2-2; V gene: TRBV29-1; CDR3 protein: CSGRGQSGELFF; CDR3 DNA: TGCAGCGGAAGGGGGCAAAGCGGGGAGCTGTTTTTT
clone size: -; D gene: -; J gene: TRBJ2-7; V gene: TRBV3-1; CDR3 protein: CASSLGQFHEQYF; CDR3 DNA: TGTGCCAGCAGCCTTGGACAGTTCCACGAGCAGTACTTC
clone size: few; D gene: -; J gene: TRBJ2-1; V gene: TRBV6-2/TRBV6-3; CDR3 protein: CASSYSAPYNEQFF; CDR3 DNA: TGTGCCAGCAGTTACTCGGCCCCCTACAATGAGCAGTTCTTC